This TCR beta chain was recovered during a study of CD8 T cells in Susac syndrome. Concerning this clonotype: Its target is not known.

From blood CD8+ and CD4+ T cells, the TCR beta chain was sequenced. Isolation of CD8+ and CD4+ T cells was performed negatively, whereas enrichment of TEMRA cells was done by FACS. Germline V gene data show CDR1 as GTSNPN and CDR2 as SVGIG (reference sequence). There are 13 residues in the CDR3. Between the trimmed V and J ends, which lost 3 bases and 6 bases, there was a span of 13 bases. Study-level points and caveats: Acknowledgment was made by the study that its TCR sequencing and HLA analysis involved a relatively small number of individuals.

An amount of RNA that ranged from roughly 0.45 to 1 ug was reverse transcribed with random hexamers. An immunoSEQ multiplex PCR amplified TCR beta CDR3 over 54 Vbeta and 13 Jbeta. TCRdb processed the immunoSEQ multiplex PCR reads anew with MiXCR; each CDR3 protein has one entry. The sample holds approximately 190,000 distinct CDR3 sequences, 90% to 95% seen once. This chain joins TRBV30 and TRBJ2-3; no clear D. The sequence derives from a human donor with multiple sclerosis. Material: CD4+ T cells from PBMCs. This chain's CDR3 is CAWSARSGDTQYF. The CDR3, as DNA: TGTGCCTGGAGCGCCCGATCTGGGGATACGCAGTATTTT. The full variable domain, its missing parts supplied by reference TRBV30 and TRBJ2-3, is SQTIHQWPATLVQPVGSPLSLECTVEGTSNPNLYWYRQAAGRGLQLLFYSVGIGQISSEVPQNLSASRPQDRQFILSSKKLLLSDSGFYLCAWSARSGDTQYFGPGTRLTVL.